The T cell receptor beta chain described here comes from a study of blood T cell repertoires in COVID-19. Profiled with immunoSEQ multiplex PCR; TCRdb holds only in-frame clones, not every one. The sample carries nearly 350,000 clones, 85% to 90% recorded once. The CDR3 has 12 residues. V lost 6 bases, J lost 7 bases, and 11 bases lay in between. Germline CDR1 reads SGHTA; CDR2 reads FQGNSA. The clonotype originates from a woman in her seventies with COVID-19, enrolled during active disease. This chain connects TRBV7-2 to TRBJ2-3, with no clear D. The sequencing sample was made of peripheral blood. The CDR3, as DNA: TGTGCCAGCAGTCAAACAGATTATACGCAGTATTTT. Amino acids: CASSQTDYTQYF. The full variable domain, in which reference TRBV7-2 and TRBJ2-3 provide the parts outside the CDR3, is GAGVSQSPSNKVTEKGKDVELRCDPISGHTALYWYRQSLGQGLEFLIYFQGNSAPDKSGLPSDRFSAERTGGSVSTLTIQRTQQEDSAVYLCASSQTDYTQYFGPGTRLTVL.